This T cell receptor (beta chain) is drawn from a study of blood T cell repertoires in COVID-19. In the study overall: Donors in the United States, Italy and Spain gave samples during acute or convalescent COVID-19. The analysed material was cDNA or gDNA that came from T cells, B-cell-depleted T cells, or PBMCs.

Source study methods: Reference gene primer amplification in the assay estimated nucleated cell counts. Sequencing used immunoSEQ multiplex PCR; TCRdb keeps in-frame clones, though not all of them. V, J and clone size are taken as reported in that table, and D and trimming were inferred from the DNA itself. The table lists over 90,000 clones, 70% to 90% of them singletons. For this clone: Other DNA sequences of this sample code for an identical CDR3.

Germline V gene sequence: CDR1 MGHRA, CDR2 YSYEKL. The CDR3 has 15 residues. V lost 0 bases to trimming and J lost 3 bases; unmatched junction nucleotides: 4. This sequence was found in a woman aged 55 to 70 in a cohort sampled during active or convalescent COVID-19. The J gene is TRBJ1-2, the V gene TRBV4-1, with 7 positions matching TRBD1. What was sequenced was peripheral blood. In DNA form, the CDR3 reads TGCGCCAGCAGCCAAGATCCCGGGACAGACTATGGCTACACCTTC. It specifies CASSQDPGTDYGYTF.